Here is one T cell receptor beta chain with its context. Its antigen remains unidentified. This table comes from immunoSEQ multiplex PCR, and its TCRdb copy is limited to in-frame clones, with some not included. The table has over 55,000 clones, approximately 91% seen once. The sample is drawn from a study of OX40 agonist ivuxolimab in advanced cancers. Study-level findings and limits: Expanded clones were, on average, more numerous among CD8+ T cells than CD4+.

Trimming cost V 6 bases and J 5 bases, with 7 bases left between them. The CDR3 contains 11 residues. The germline gives CDR1 WSHSY, CDR2 SAAADI. This clonotype originated in an adult with an advanced solid tumor such as melanoma, head and neck, liver or kidney cancer. This sample comprised CD4+ or CD8+ T cells sorted from blood, obtained in a trial of the OX40 agonist ivuxolimab. This sequence joins TRBV10-2 and TRBJ1-1; D call uncertain. DNA of the CDR3: TGCGCCAGCAGCCGGGGAACTGAAGCTTTCTTT. This encodes CASSRGTEAFF.